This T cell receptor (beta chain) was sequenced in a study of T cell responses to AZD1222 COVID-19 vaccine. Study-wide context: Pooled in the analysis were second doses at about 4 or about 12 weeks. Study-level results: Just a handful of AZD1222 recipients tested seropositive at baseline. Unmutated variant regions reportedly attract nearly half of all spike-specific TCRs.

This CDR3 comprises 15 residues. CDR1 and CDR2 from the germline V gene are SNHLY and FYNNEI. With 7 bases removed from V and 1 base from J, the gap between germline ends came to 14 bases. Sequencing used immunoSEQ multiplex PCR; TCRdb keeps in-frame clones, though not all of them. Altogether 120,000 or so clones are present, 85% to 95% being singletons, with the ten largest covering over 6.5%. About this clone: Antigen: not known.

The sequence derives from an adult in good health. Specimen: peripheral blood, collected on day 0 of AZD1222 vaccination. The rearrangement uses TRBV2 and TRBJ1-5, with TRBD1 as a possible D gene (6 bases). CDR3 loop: CASKWGLSSNQPQHF. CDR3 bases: TGTGCCAGCAAATGGGGGCTATCGAGCAATCAGCCCCAGCATTTT.